The clone carrying this T cell receptor beta chain was recorded at least ten times. Its target is unknown. The authors made TCR beta libraries by quantitative 5'-RACE with molecular barcodes. TCRdb reanalysed the 5' RACE reads using MiXCR and keeps one entry per CDR3 protein. This sample has approximately 250,000 distinct CDR3 sequences; approximately 8% occur once, and the top ten carry around 4.9%. This specimen comes from a study of CD8 T cells in ankylosing spondylitis. Study-level results: In ankylosing spondylitis patients, matched synovial fluid reportedly showed significant enrichment of disease-linked clones. Blood of patients with ankylosing spondylitis appeared to be characterized by a TCR beta motif of eight highly homologous variants.

The CDR3 length is 12 residues. Germline assignment: CDR1 SEHNR and CDR2 FQNEAQ (reference sequence). V was trimmed by 5 bases and J by 2 bases, leaving 7 bases between them. Sequenced: blood, either unsorted or a sorted T cell fraction (not recorded which). This receptor was obtained from a female donor with ankylosing spondylitis or in good health (not recorded which). The chain is built from TRBV7-9 and TRBJ2-7; D is unclear. CDR3 coding DNA: TGTGCCAGCAGCCTTTCACCCTACGAGCAGTACTTC. Residues: CASSLSPYEQYF.